These T cell receptor beta chains were read from a single sample in a study of blood T cell repertoires in COVID-19. Profiling relied on immunoSEQ multiplex PCR, and the TCRdb table lists in-frame clones only, not all of them. The repertoire consists of about 400,000 clones, with over 85% occurring once and the leading ten covering 1.5% to 2%. Sequenced input: PBMCs or T cells enriched from blood (not recorded which). All receptors derive from a woman in her 30s who had recovered from COVID-19. Both conserved end residues are part of each CDR3. Each record gives: J gene, clone size, CDR3 length, V gene, D gene, CDR3 protein, CDR3 DNA. D genes are given only for firm matches. Only some rows state a clone size, as once, few, many or a class for expanded clones.

J gene: TRBJ2-7; clone size: NA; CDR3 length: 15; V gene: TRBV7-2; D gene: TRBD1; CDR3 protein: CASSFGQGSLYEQYF; CDR3 DNA: TGTGCCAGCAGCTTCGGACAGGGCTCCCTCTACGAGCAGTACTTC
J gene: TRBJ2-3; clone size: NA; CDR3 length: 17; V gene: TRBV6-2/TRBV6-3; D gene: NA; CDR3 protein: CASSGWGLHQGTDTQYF; CDR3 DNA: TGTGCCAGCAGTGGTTGGGGACTCCACCAAGGCACAGATACGCAGTATTTT
J gene: TRBJ2-7; clone size: NA; CDR3 length: 12; V gene: TRBV12-3/TRBV12-4; D gene: NA; CDR3 protein: CASSLDFYEQYF; CDR3 DNA: TGTGCCAGCAGTTTAGACTTCTACGAGCAGTACTTC
J gene: TRBJ1-5; clone size: NA; CDR3 length: 13; V gene: TRBV2; D gene: NA; CDR3 protein: CASSLQENQPQHF; CDR3 DNA: TGTGCCAGCAGTTTACAGGAAAATCAGCCCCAGCATTTT
J gene: TRBJ1-4; clone size: NA; CDR3 length: 16; V gene: TRBV3-1/TRBV3-2; D gene: NA; CDR3 protein: CASSHSSSLMEEKLFF; CDR3 DNA: TGTGCCAGCAGCCACTCTAGCTCCCTTATGGAGGAAAAACTGTTTTTT
J gene: TRBJ2-7; clone size: NA; CDR3 length: 14; V gene: TRBV7-8; D gene: NA; CDR3 protein: CASSLGQGTYEQYF; CDR3 DNA: TGTGCCAGCAGCTTAGGGCAGGGTACCTACGAGCAGTACTTC
J gene: TRBJ1-6; clone size: once; CDR3 length: 13; V gene: TRBV2; D gene: TRBD1; CDR3 protein: CATTGPGNSPLHF; CDR3 DNA: TGTGCTACGACAGGGCCGGGGAATTCACCCCTCCACTTT
J gene: TRBJ2-7; clone size: few; CDR3 length: 16; V gene: TRBV18; D gene: TRBD1; CDR3 protein: CASSPNPGQDDYEQYF; CDR3 DNA: TGTGCCAGCTCGCCTAACCCCGGACAGGACGACTACGAGCAGTACTTC
J gene: TRBJ1-5; clone size: NA; CDR3 length: 14; V gene: TRBV3-1/TRBV3-2; D gene: NA; CDR3 protein: CASSQAEIQGPQHF; CDR3 DNA: TGTGCCAGCAGCCAAGCTGAAATCCAGGGGCCCCAGCATTTT
J gene: TRBJ2-7; clone size: NA; CDR3 length: 15; V gene: TRBV15; D gene: NA; CDR3 protein: CATSREGSGAYEQYF; CDR3 DNA: TGTGCCACCAGCAGAGAGGGATCAGGGGCCTACGAGCAGTACTTC
J gene: TRBJ2-3; clone size: NA; CDR3 length: 14; V gene: TRBV19; D gene: NA; CDR3 protein: CASSISFSTDTQYF; CDR3 DNA: TGTGCCAGTAGTATAAGCTTTAGCACAGATACGCAGTATTTT
J gene: TRBJ2-7; clone size: few; CDR3 length: 12; V gene: TRBV2; D gene: NA; CDR3 protein: CASSESGYEQYF; CDR3 DNA: TGTGCCAGCAGTGAATCAGGGTACGAGCAGTACTTC
J gene: TRBJ2-3; clone size: NA; CDR3 length: 15; V gene: TRBV5-4; D gene: TRBD2; CDR3 protein: CASSPTSGGANTQYF; CDR3 DNA: TGTGCCAGCAGCCCTACTAGCGGGGGGGCAAATACGCAGTATTTT
J gene: TRBJ2-7; clone size: NA; CDR3 length: 14; V gene: TRBV28; D gene: NA; CDR3 protein: CASIQQGTRNEQYF; CDR3 DNA: TGTGCCAGCATCCAACAGGGTACTAGGAACGAGCAGTACTTC
J gene: TRBJ1-1; clone size: NA; CDR3 length: 16; V gene: TRBV6-2/TRBV6-3; D gene: NA; CDR3 protein: CASSFSRGGPNTEAFF; CDR3 DNA: TGTGCCAGCAGTTTCTCCCGGGGGGGGCCAAACACTGAAGCTTTCTTT
J gene: TRBJ1-2; clone size: NA; CDR3 length: 17; V gene: TRBV3-1/TRBV3-2; D gene: TRBD1; CDR3 protein: CASSQELGQGSIYGYTF; CDR3 DNA: TGTGCCAGCAGCCAAGAGTTAGGACAGGGATCTATCTATGGCTACACCTTC
J gene: TRBJ1-4; clone size: NA; CDR3 length: 14; V gene: TRBV29-1; D gene: NA; CDR3 protein: CSVEGAATNEKLFF; CDR3 DNA: TGCAGCGTTGAGGGGGCTGCAACTAATGAAAAACTGTTTTTT
J gene: TRBJ2-3; clone size: NA; CDR3 length: 16; V gene: TRBV6-4; D gene: NA; CDR3 protein: CASSDGASDSTDTQYF; CDR3 DNA: TGTGCCAGCAGTGACGGGGCTTCTGATAGCACAGATACGCAGTATTTT
J gene: TRBJ2-7; clone size: NA; CDR3 length: 15; V gene: TRBV5-4; D gene: TRBD2; CDR3 protein: CASSLGLAGEYEQYF; CDR3 DNA: TGTGCCAGCAGCTTGGGACTTGCGGGAGAGTACGAGCAGTACTTC
J gene: TRBJ2-1; clone size: NA; CDR3 length: 16; V gene: TRBV10-1; D gene: NA; CDR3 protein: CASSVDVWQGGNEQFF; CDR3 DNA: TGCGCCAGCAGTGTTGACGTGTGGCAGGGTGGTAATGAGCAGTTCTTC
J gene: TRBJ2-1; clone size: once; CDR3 length: 14; V gene: TRBV19; D gene: NA; CDR3 protein: CASRRDWRYNEQFF; CDR3 DNA: TGTGCCAGCCGAAGGGACTGGAGATACAATGAGCAGTTCTTC
J gene: TRBJ2-7; clone size: once; CDR3 length: 15; V gene: TRBV27; D gene: NA; CDR3 protein: CASSLSPFQAYEQYF; CDR3 DNA: TGTGCCAGCAGTTTATCCCCGTTCCAGGCCTACGAGCAGTACTTC
J gene: TRBJ1-2; clone size: few; CDR3 length: 13; V gene: TRBV29-1; D gene: TRBD1; CDR3 protein: CSVSDRGGTGYTF; CDR3 DNA: TGCAGCGTATCCGACAGGGGGGGGACTGGCTACACCTTC
J gene: TRBJ1-2; clone size: NA; CDR3 length: 12; V gene: TRBV10-3; D gene: NA; CDR3 protein: CAISDEGNGYTF; CDR3 DNA: TGTGCCATCAGTGACGAGGGCAATGGCTACACCTTC
J gene: TRBJ2-7; clone size: NA; CDR3 length: 16; V gene: TRBV7-9; D gene: TRBD2; CDR3 protein: CASSLASHGGRYEQYF; CDR3 DNA: TGTGCCAGCAGCTTAGCGTCTCACGGCGGGAGATACGAGCAGTACTTC
J gene: TRBJ2-5; clone size: once; CDR3 length: 15; V gene: TRBV7-9; D gene: NA; CDR3 protein: CASSLSGRGLETQYF; CDR3 DNA: TGTGCCAGCAGTTTATCTGGAAGGGGTCTGGAGACCCAGTACTTC
J gene: TRBJ2-6; clone size: NA; CDR3 length: 17; V gene: TRBV15; D gene: TRBD1; CDR3 protein: CATSIRDRVSGANVLTF; CDR3 DNA: TGTGCCACCAGCATCCGGGACAGGGTTAGTGGGGCCAACGTCCTGACTTTC
J gene: TRBJ1-2; clone size: once; CDR3 length: 14; V gene: TRBV3-1/TRBV3-2; D gene: NA; CDR3 protein: CASSQYNRHAVHTF; CDR3 DNA: TGTGCCAGCAGCCAATACAACCGACACGCCGTCCACACCTTC
J gene: TRBJ1-4; clone size: NA; CDR3 length: 18; V gene: TRBV25-1; D gene: TRBD1; CDR3 protein: CASSALVQGASVNEKLFF; CDR3 DNA: TGTGCCAGCAGTGCCTTGGTGCAGGGGGCTTCTGTAAATGAAAAACTGTTTTTT
J gene: TRBJ2-5; clone size: NA; CDR3 length: 18; V gene: TRBV5-3; D gene: TRBD1; CDR3 protein: CARSLAAADREFQETQYF; CDR3 DNA: TGTGCCAGAAGCTTGGCCGCCGCGGACAGGGAATTTCAAGAGACCCAGTACTTC
J gene: TRBJ2-3; clone size: NA; CDR3 length: 16; V gene: TRBV3-1/TRBV3-2; D gene: NA; CDR3 protein: CASSQDWWGATDTQYF; CDR3 DNA: TGTGCCAGCAGCCAAGATTGGTGGGGAGCCACAGATACGCAGTATTTT
J gene: TRBJ1-2; clone size: NA; CDR3 length: 15; V gene: TRBV10-3; D gene: NA; CDR3 protein: CAISESYPQEEGYTF; CDR3 DNA: TGTGCCATCAGTGAGTCTTACCCGCAGGAGGAAGGCTACACCTTC
J gene: TRBJ1-2; clone size: NA; CDR3 length: 12; V gene: TRBV12-3/TRBV12-4; D gene: NA; CDR3 protein: CASSLGLGGYTF; CDR3 DNA: TGTGCCAGCAGTTTGGGGCTGGGTGGCTACACCTTC
J gene: TRBJ2-1; clone size: NA; CDR3 length: 14; V gene: TRBV5-6; D gene: TRBD2; CDR3 protein: CASSPGTTYNEQFF; CDR3 DNA: TGTGCCAGCAGCCCCGGGACTACTTACAATGAGCAGTTCTTC
J gene: TRBJ1-1; clone size: once; CDR3 length: 16; V gene: TRBV19; D gene: NA; CDR3 protein: CASSVGLPMGNTEAFF; CDR3 DNA: TGTGCCAGTAGTGTGGGACTCCCGATGGGGAACACTGAAGCTTTCTTT
J gene: TRBJ2-7; clone size: NA; CDR3 length: 14; V gene: TRBV9; D gene: TRBD2; CDR3 protein: CASSVGGGTYEQYF; CDR3 DNA: TGTGCCAGCAGCGTAGGCGGGGGAACCTACGAGCAGTACTTC
J gene: TRBJ1-1; clone size: NA; CDR3 length: 15; V gene: TRBV19; D gene: TRBD1; CDR3 protein: CASKGRGPMNTEAFF; CDR3 DNA: TGTGCCAGTAAAGGCAGGGGGCCCATGAACACTGAAGCTTTCTTT
J gene: TRBJ1-1; clone size: NA; CDR3 length: 18; V gene: TRBV7-2; D gene: TRBD1; CDR3 protein: CASSSPTGTGGDYSEAFF; CDR3 DNA: TGTGCCAGCAGCTCGCCCACCGGGACAGGGGGCGATTATAGTGAAGCTTTCTTT
J gene: TRBJ2-4; clone size: NA; CDR3 length: 15; V gene: TRBV5-4; D gene: TRBD1; CDR3 protein: CASSLTTGGLNIQYF; CDR3 DNA: TGTGCCAGCAGCTTGACCACAGGGGGCCTGAACATTCAGTACTTC
J gene: TRBJ2-2; clone size: NA; CDR3 length: 14; V gene: TRBV7-2; D gene: NA; CDR3 protein: CASTLQAATGELFF; CDR3 DNA: TGTGCCAGCACCCTCCAAGCGGCCACCGGGGAGCTGTTTTTT